This entry is about one T cell receptor (beta chain). Its antigen is as yet unknown. The method was immunoSEQ multiplex PCR; TCRdb's version includes in-frame clones alone and lacks a portion of them. The table includes tens of thousands of clones, about 90% detected once. These data originate in a study of T cells in tuberculosis. The CDR3 has 14 residues. The germline CDR1 and CDR2 sequences are SGHRS and YFSETQ. Trimming cost V 0 bases and J 0 bases, with 7 bases left between them. The study's findings and limits: Smaller alpha distances in active tuberculosis partly reflected shorter CDR3-alpha lengths.

V and J are TRBV5-1 and TRBJ2-7; D is undetermined. Specimen: PBMCs. This TCR was recovered from a donor aged 10 to 29 with latent tuberculosis or without tuberculosis infection. Some clones in this sample may be carry-over from other donors' samples. CDR3 nucleotide sequence: TGCGCCAGCAGCTTGGATGGCTTCTCCTACGAGCAGTACTTC. It encodes CASSLDGFSYEQYF.